This T cell receptor beta chain was sequenced in a study of T cell responses to AZD1222 COVID-19 vaccine. Across the study: Second doses were pooled across both intervals (about 4 or about 12 weeks).

Findings of the study overall: White British ancestry dominated among donors, who included more females, and clonal diversity was possibly underestimated. Researchers took repertoire samples only after the peak T cell response had come. Just a handful of people given AZD1222 tested seropositive at baseline.

CDR3 length: 14 residues. Germline loops: CDR1 SEHNR, CDR2 FQNEAQ (reference sequence). V was trimmed by 5 bases and J by 2 bases, leaving 7 bases between them. Assay used: immunoSEQ multiplex PCR; TCRdb lists only in-frame clones, some missing. Of over 45,000 clones listed, 70% to 90% are singletons. Points on this clone: Its antigen is currently unknown.

The sequence came from an adult in good health. The sample in question was peripheral blood, obtained on day 0 of AZD1222 vaccination. This chain joins TRBV7-9 and TRBJ1-6; D is undetermined. In DNA form, the CDR3 reads TGTGCCAGCAGCATCGGGACCTATAATTCACCCCTCCACTTT. Amino acid sequence: CASSIGTYNSPLHF.